These 27 T cell receptor beta chains originate from one sample sequenced in a study of response to subunit inactivated influenza vaccine. TCRdb analysed the RT-PCR reads with MiXCR anew, one entry per CDR3 protein. The sample shows roughly 290,000 distinct CDR3 sequences, less than 25% of them seen only once. Source: PBMCs from blood, taken about 20 months after vaccination. These receptor sequences come from a man between 50 and 75 years old who received an inactivated influenza vaccine.

This clonotype was observed a handful of times. The V and J genes are TRBV5-6 and TRBJ1-1; D uncertain. CDR3 length equals 13 residues. Trimming removed 0 bases at V and 5 bases at J, with 8 bases between. Germline V gene lookup returns CDR1 SGHDT and CDR2 YYEEEE. The CDR3 region has the DNA TGTGCCAGCAGCTTGGGCACTAAAACTGAAGCTTTCTTT. This encodes CASSLGTKTEAFF.

The J gene is TRBJ2-1, the V gene TRBV5-1, with 8 positions matching TRBD2. Germline V gene lookup returns CDR1 SGHRS and CDR2 YFSETQ. Trimming at V came to 5 bases and at J to 1 base, leaving 8 bases not matched to a gene. The CDR3 length is 16 residues. CDR3 nucleotides: TGCGCCAGCAGGAACATAGCGGGGCGGTCCTACAATGAGCAGTTCTTC. Protein product: CASRNIAGRSYNEQFF.

The sample holds a few counts of this clonotype. The rearrangement joins TRBV20-1 to TRBJ2-4, with a possible D match to TRBD1 (6 bases). CDR1 is DFQATT, CDR2 SNEGSKA, per germline (reference sequence). This CDR3 spans 16 amino acids. Trimming pared 4 bases from V and 1 base from J, leaving 17 bases between. Written as DNA, the CDR3 is TGCAGTGCTACCCCCGAGGGGGTGATGGCCAAAAACATTCAGTACTTC. Its protein product is CSATPEGVMAKNIQYF.

This clonotype has only a few counts. The chain links TRBV12-3 or TRBV12-4 to TRBJ2-7, with 9 nucleotides matching TRBD2. The J segment lost 2 bases and the V segment lost 4 bases, leaving 9 bases of the junction unmatched. The CDR3 is 16 residues long. In DNA form, the CDR3 reads TGTGCCAGCAGTTCCCTACTAGCGGGTGCCGCCTACGAGCAGTACTTC. Amino acid sequence: CASSSLLAGAAYEQYF.

This clonotype has a handful of counts. This chain joins TRBV28 and TRBJ1-2, with D perhaps matching TRBD1 (6 bases). V lost 6 bases to trimming and J lost 3 bases, with 11 bases between them. CDR3 size: 13 residues. Germline V CDR1 and CDR2: MDHEN, SYDVKM. CDR3 region: CASSRRQDYGYTF. CDR3 in DNA: TGTGCCAGCAGCCGACGACAGGACTATGGCTACACCTTC.

Here the CDR3 reads CASSAQGGNQPQHF. CDR3 sequence (DNA): TGTGCCAGCAGCGCGCAAGGGGGGAATCAGCCCCAGCATTTT. The gene calls are TRBV6-1 and TRBJ1-5; tentatively, D is TRBD1 (6 bases). V lost 6 bases to trimming and J lost 4 bases, with 13 bases between them. Looked up from germline, CDR1 is MNHNS and CDR2 is SASEGT. This CDR3 comprises 14 residues.

A few counts support this clonotype. The chain employs TRBV6-5 and TRBJ2-3; the D is unclear. CDR3 length: 14 amino acids. Trimming cost V 0 bases and J 6 bases, with 10 bases left between them. CDR1 and CDR2 (germline): MNHEY, SVGAGI. The CDR3 DNA sequence: TGTGCCAGCAGTTACTCGTATTGGGCCGATACGCAGTATTTT. It specifies CASSYSYWADTQYF.

This clonotype was counted only a few times. The J gene is TRBJ2-7, the V gene TRBV5-1; weak D call: TRBD1 (5 bases). CDR3 size: 13 residues. Trimming removed 1 base from V and 5 bases from J, with 10 bases in between. Germline CDR1 reads SGHRS; CDR2 reads YFSETQ. CDR3 coding DNA: TGCGCCAGCAGCTTGTGGTCAGGGAACGAGCAGTACTTC. This sequence encodes CASSLWSGNEQYF.

The chain has TRBV7-9 and TRBJ1-6, with no clear D. The CDR3 contains 16 residues. The V and J ends lost 1 base and 7 bases respectively, with 14 bases between them. Germline V gene sequence: CDR1 SEHNR, CDR2 FQNEAQ (reference sequence). The CDR3 here is CASSLDGWQRNSPLHF. The CDR3 DNA is TGTGCCAGCAGCTTAGATGGGTGGCAGAGGAATTCACCCCTCCACTTT.

Only a few counts were recorded for this clonotype. The CDR3 coding sequence is TGTGCCAGCAGTTTAGGGGGGGCTGCCTACGAGCAGTACTTC. Its protein is CASSLGGAAYEQYF. The chain couples TRBV12-3 or TRBV12-4 to TRBJ2-7; D possibly matches TRBD1 or TRBD2 (6 bases each). CDR3 length: 14 residues. Trimming removed 1 base from V and 2 bases from J, with 9 bases in between.

This clonotype appeared a few times. The chain carries TRBV11-2 and TRBJ2-3, with 11 bases fitting TRBD2. The CDR3 has 17 residues. The germline V gene encodes CDR1 SGHAT and CDR2 FQNNGV. The ends lost 3 bases at V and 4 bases at J; junction bases unmatched: 9. The CDR3 DNA reads as TGTGCCAGCAGCTTCGGTACTAGCGGGGGAGGGGCAGATACGCAGTATTTT. Residues: CASSFGTSGGGADTQYF.

This clonotype appeared a few times. The genes are TRBV7-9 and TRBJ2-3; D is unclear. Germline values: CDR1 SEHNR, CDR2 FQNEAQ (reference sequence). The CDR3 runs to 17 residues. The V end lost 2 bases, the J end lost 1 base, and 16 bases lay between the germline ends. The CDR3 DNA sequence: TGTGCCAGCAGCTTACTAGGTACCGTGATGCGCACAGATACGCAGTATTTT. As protein: CASSLLGTVMRTDTQYF. Supplemented by reference TRBV7-9 and TRBJ2-3, the full variable domain reads DTGVSQNPRHKITKRGQNVTFRCDPISEHNRLYWYRQTLGQGPEFLTYFQNEAQLEKSRLLSDRFSAERPKGSFSTLEIQRTEQGDSAMYLCASSLLGTVMRTDTQYFGPGTRLTVL.

V and J are TRBV6-5 and TRBJ2-3; weak D call: TRBD2 (5 bases). Trimming shortened V by 4 bases and J by 4 bases, and 15 bases separated the two germline ends. The V gene's germline CDR1 is MNHEY and CDR2 SVGAGI. The CDR3 is 15 residues long. The CDR3 sequence is CASSFTPSSADTQYF. In DNA form, the CDR3 reads TGTGCCAGCAGTTTTACCCCCAGTAGCGCAGATACGCAGTATTTT.

This clonotype turned up a few times. J is TRBJ2-3 and V is TRBV5-1, with a possible D match to TRBD1 (6 bases). Germline-derived CDR1 and CDR2 are SGHRS and YFSETQ. Trimming removed 3 bases at V and 3 bases at J, with 14 bases between. The CDR3 contains 15 residues. CDR3 sequence (DNA): TGCGCCAGCAGCTCAGGGGCGGGCGAGACAGATACGCAGTATTTT. Translation: CASSSGAGETDTQYF.

The chain couples TRBV7-2 to TRBJ2-2; D remains unclear. Germline V CDR1 and CDR2: SGHTA, FQGNSA. V was cut by 5 bases and J by 1 base, with 14 bases left in between. The CDR3 is 16 amino acids. The DNA of the CDR3 is TGTGCCAGCAGCCTCCAGAGCCACTTGAACACCGGGGAGCTGTTTTTT. It encodes CASSLQSHLNTGELFF.

This chain connects TRBV5-1 to TRBJ2-1; possibly TRBD2 for D (5 bases). CDR3 length equals 14 residues. Germline V gives CDR1 SGHRS, CDR2 YFSETQ. Trimming left V 2 bases short and J 5 bases short, with 11 bases between. DNA for the CDR3: TGCGCCAGCAGCTTAATGACTAACGACAATGAGCAGTTCTTC. Translated, it gives CASSLMTNDNEQFF.

V gene TRBV30 combines with J gene TRBJ1-1; D not certain. With 0 bases removed from V and 4 bases from J, the gap between germline ends came to 3 bases. Germline V gene lookup returns CDR1 GTSNPN and CDR2 SVGIG (reference sequence). This CDR3 is built from 11 residues. The CDR3 DNA reads as TGTGCCTGGAGTGTTTCCACTGAAGCTTTCTTT. This sequence encodes CAWSVSTEAFF.

The chain uses TRBV21-1 and TRBJ2-4; the DNA was not used to check the table's D call, TRBD2. TRBV21-1 is marked as a pseudogene. The CDR3 has 15 amino acids. This CDR3 reads CASSKARTSGSGGAF. In DNA form, the CDR3 reads TGTGCCAGCAGCAAAGCGAGGACTAGCGGGAGTGGTGGGGCGTTC.

This clonotype was seen many times. CDR3 nucleotides: TGTGCCAGCAGCTTGGACATCTCTGGAAACACCATATATTTT. It specifies CASSLDISGNTIYF. J is TRBJ1-3 and V is TRBV7-9; tentative D call: TRBD1 (5 bases). Trimming cost V 3 bases and J 0 bases, with 6 bases left between them. Germline V gene data show CDR1 as SEHNR and CDR2 as FQNEAQ (reference sequence). CDR3 size: 14 residues.

This chain links TRBV7-2 with TRBJ2-3, with TRBD2 matching over 7 bases. The CDR3 covers 15 residues. V shed 2 bases, J shed 2 bases, and the junction held 4 bases outside the gene matches. Germline CDR1 is SGHTA and CDR2 is FQGNSA. CDR3 coding DNA: TGTGCCAGCAGCTTAAGGCGGGGGAACACAGATACGCAGTATTTT. This codes for CASSLRRGNTDTQYF. Together with reference TRBV7-2 and TRBJ2-3, the CDR3 gives the full variable domain: GAGVSQSPSNKVTEKGKDVELRCDPISGHTALYWYRQSLGQGLEFLIYFQGNSAPDKSGLPSDRFSAERTGGSVSTLTIQRTQQEDSAVYLCASSLRRGNTDTQYFGPGTRLTVL.

Details on this clonotype: This may stem from a read error, because a much larger clone lies one nucleotide away. The chain joins TRBV6-2 or TRBV6-3 to TRBJ2-1; D is uncertain. The CDR3 has 12 amino acids. The germline V and J ends were trimmed by 5 bases and 1 base, with 3 bases remaining between them. CDR1 is MNHEY, CDR2 SVGEGT, per germline. CDR3 sequence: CASSGSYNEQFF. DNA for the CDR3: TGTGCCAGCAGTGGGTCCTACAATGAGCAGTTCTTC.

The rearrangement uses TRBV5-4 and TRBJ2-1; D is uncertain. The CDR3 is 16 residues long. Deletions cut 4 bases from V and 2 bases from J, with 16 bases between. Germline assignment: CDR1 SGHNT and CDR2 YYREEE (reference sequence). CDR3 DNA sequence: TGTGCCAGCAGCCCGCGGCAGTTCACCGCCTACAATGAGCAGTTCTTC. Translating gives CASSPRQFTAYNEQFF.

The rearrangement uses TRBV20-1 and TRBJ2-1; perhaps TRBD1 as D (6 bases). The V gene lost 4 bases and the J gene lost 10 bases, with 17 bases spanning the gap. The CDR3 spans 13 residues. The germline V gene has CDR1 DFQATT and CDR2 SNEGSKA (reference sequence). The CDR3 sequence: CSAKLGHLMEQFF. CDR3 bases: TGCAGTGCTAAACTGGGACATCTGATGGAGCAGTTCTTC.

The V and J genes are TRBV28 and TRBJ2-7, with a weak D call TRBD1 (6 bases). Germline V gives CDR1 MDHEN, CDR2 SYDVKM. Between the trimmed V and J ends, which lost 4 bases and 2 bases, there was a span of 12 bases. The CDR3 consists of 14 residues. CDR3 coding DNA: TGTGCCAGCAGTTCCGGACAGACTCCCTACGAGCAGTACTTC. Its protein product is CASSSGQTPYEQYF.

V gene TRBV7-2 combines with J gene TRBJ2-5, with D unclear. V shed 0 bases and J shed 6 bases, with 2 bases lying between them. The CDR3 has 11 residues. Germline V CDR1 and CDR2: SGHTA, FQGNSA. CDR3 sequence reads: CASSLAKTQYF. The CDR3 DNA sequence: TGTGCCAGCAGCTTAGCGAAGACCCAGTACTTC.

The genes are TRBV5-8 and TRBJ1-6; TRBD1 might be the D (6 bases). V lost 3 bases, J lost 7 bases, and 14 bases lay in between. CDR1 and CDR2 (germline): SGHTS, YDEGEE. The CDR3 runs 15 residues. The CDR3 protein is CASSSGQIDNSPLHF. The CDR3 bases are TGTGCCAGCAGCTCTGGACAGATAGACAATTCACCCCTCCACTTT.

The J gene is TRBJ1-4, the V gene TRBV15; the match to TRBD1 covers 7 bases. The CDR3 contains 14 residues. Per the germline V gene, CDR1 is LNHNV and CDR2 is YYDKDF (reference sequence). After removal of 3 bases from V and 8 bases from J, the junction contained 6 bases not matched to a gene. For the CDR3, the DNA is TGTGCCACCAGCAGGACAGGGCTAGGCGAAAAACTGTTTTTT. It codes for CATSRTGLGEKLFF.